The sequence of this T cell receptor (beta chain) was determined in a study of shared T cell receptors in the human thymus. This CDR3 comprises 16 residues. Germline-derived CDR1 and CDR2 are LNHNV and YYDKDF (reference sequence). The ends were cut back, 4 bases at V and 8 bases at J, with 23 bases in the middle. Clones were read by immunoSEQ multiplex PCR, and TCRdb kept only the in-frame ones, dropping some. The table has 600,000 to 900,000 clones, over 75% seen once; the top ten hold roughly 0.01%. These records were also assigned to another study, of human thymus T cells. In that study: The donors were infants in Finland with congenital heart defects, otherwise immunologically healthy. Seemingly biased V and J gene usage marked thymic and blood repertoires.

This sequence joins TRBV15 and TRBJ1-2, with D possibly being TRBD1 (5 bases). The source of this sequence is a girl under three years old with a congenital heart defect. The source material was thymocytes. As DNA, the CDR3 is TGTGCCACCAGCACTTTACAGGTTAACTTAATCGGGGGCTACACCTTC. Its protein is CATSTLQVNLIGGYTF.